This TCR beta chain was recorded in a study of cytomegalovirus exposure and HLA in healthy donors. The study's findings and limits: Earlier analysis found most TCR beta V segments productive about 87% or about 30% of the time. In vitro experiments confirmed that three CMV-associated chains were specific for CMV antigens.

This clone was seen only once. Its antigen remains unknown. PCR primers comprised 60 Vbeta and 13 Jbeta primers. Measured with immunoSEQ multiplex PCR; TCRdb has only the in-frame clones, and not every one. Of around 170,000 clones detected, roughly 78% appear once; the ten largest clones hold 1%. Source material: PBMCs. This sequence was found in a woman aged 50 to 65 in good health and CMV-seropositive.

CDR3 DNA sequence: TGTGCCAGTAGTACAGACAGGGCGAGAGGCACTGAAGCTTTCTTT. Translated, it gives CASSTDRARGTEAFF. This chain joins TRBV19 and TRBJ1-1; the match to TRBD1 covers 7 bases. V dropped 4 bases and J dropped 4; count of bases not matched to a gene: 9. This CDR3 has 15 residues. Germline V gene lookup returns CDR1 LNHDA and CDR2 SQIVND (reference sequence).